The rows below give T cell receptor beta chains drawn from one sample of a study of radiation and T cells in renal cell carcinoma. Libraries were prepared by immunoSEQ multiplex PCR; TCRdb keeps only in-frame clonotypes and omits some of them. The sample has 55,000 to 65,000 clones; over 70% are singletons. The material was blood, obtained from a patient whose treatment included radiotherapy and nephrectomy. These receptors came from a man in his 60s with renal cell carcinoma. The CDR3 runs from the conserved cysteine through the conserved F or W. Each record gives: V gene, clone size, CDR3 length, D gene, J gene, CDR3 protein, CDR3 DNA. A D gene is named only where the DNA matches it firmly. Size tells how often a clone was seen (once, few, many) or the class of an expanded clone, and some rows leave it out.

V: TRBV19; size: .; length: 19; D: TRBD2; J: TRBJ2-2; CDR3: CASSTPWGTSGKNTGELFF; DNA: TGTGCCAGTAGTACCCCTTGGGGGACTAGCGGGAAAAACACCGGGGAGCTGTTTTTT
V: TRBV30; size: .; length: 14; D: .; J: TRBJ1-3; CDR3: CAWSGELSGNTIYF; DNA: TGTGCCTGGAGTGGAGAGCTCTCTGGAAACACCATATATTTT
V: TRBV5-4; size: .; length: 15; D: .; J: TRBJ1-1; CDR3: CASSLDRSVNTEAFF; DNA: TGTGCCAGCAGCTTGGACCGCTCAGTGAACACTGAAGCTTTCTTT
V: TRBV19; size: .; length: 15; D: .; J: TRBJ1-5; CDR3: CASSTGLGANQPQHF; DNA: TGTGCCAGTAGTACGGGACTAGGGGCCAATCAGCCCCAGCATTTT
V: TRBV4-1; size: .; length: 14; D: .; J: TRBJ2-5; CDR3: CASSQGEGIETQYF; DNA: TGCGCCAGCAGCCAAGGAGAGGGTATAGAGACCCAGTACTTC
V: TRBV29-1; size: .; length: 11; D: .; J: TRBJ2-3; CDR3: CSAGVADTQYF; DNA: TGCAGCGCCGGGGTGGCAGATACGCAGTATTTT
V: TRBV11-2; size: .; length: 15; D: .; J: TRBJ2-1; CDR3: CASSLEGTPQGEQFF; DNA: TGTGCCAGCAGCTTAGAAGGGACTCCGCAGGGCGAGCAGTTCTTC
V: TRBV29-1; size: .; length: 14; D: TRBD1; J: TRBJ2-2; CDR3: CSIGPGGPAGELFF; DNA: TGCAGCATAGGGCCAGGGGGCCCAGCCGGGGAGCTGTTTTTT
V: TRBV6-1; size: .; length: 14; D: .; J: TRBJ2-1; CDR3: CASSVPPLYNEQFF; DNA: TGTGCCAGCAGTGTGCCCCCATTGTACAATGAGCAGTTCTTC
V: TRBV7-6; size: .; length: 13; D: .; J: TRBJ2-1; CDR3: CASSPEVANEQFF; DNA: TGTGCCAGCAGCCCCGAAGTGGCGAATGAGCAGTTCTTC
V: TRBV2; size: .; length: 13; D: TRBD1; J: TRBJ1-6; CDR3: CARGGTGSSPLHF; DNA: TGTGCCAGAGGGGGGACAGGGTCTTCACCCCTCCACTTT
V: TRBV4-3; size: .; length: 16; D: .; J: TRBJ1-1; CDR3: CASSQDARGGDTEAFF; DNA: TGCGCCAGCAGCCAAGATGCTAGGGGGGGGGACACTGAAGCTTTCTTT
V: TRBV2; size: few; length: 14; D: .; J: TRBJ1-1; CDR3: CASSRLGMDTEAFF; DNA: TGTGCCAGCAGTCGACTCGGAATGGACACTGAAGCTTTCTTT
V: TRBV11-3; size: few; length: 14; D: TRBD2; J: TRBJ2-1; CDR3: CASSLTSGHNEQFF; DNA: TGTGCCAGCAGTTTGACTAGCGGACACAATGAGCAGTTCTTC
V: TRBV30; size: .; length: 14; D: .; J: TRBJ1-5; CDR3: CAWSGGGGGQPQHF; DNA: TGTGCCTGGAGTGGTGGGGGGGGAGGTCAGCCCCAGCATTTT
V: TRBV7-9; size: .; length: 14; D: .; J: TRBJ2-7; CDR3: CASSPKASSYEQYF; DNA: TGTGCCAGCAGTCCCAAGGCAAGCTCCTACGAGCAGTACTTC
V: TRBV7-7; size: .; length: 17; D: TRBD2; J: TRBJ2-2; CDR3: CASSLHRGLRGAGELFF; DNA: TGTGCCAGCAGCTTACACCGGGGACTCCGGGGGGCCGGGGAGCTGTTTTTT
V: TRBV29-1; size: .; length: 14; D: TRBD1; J: TRBJ1-2; CDR3: CSAPKEQGLDGYTF; DNA: TGCAGCGCCCCCAAAGAACAGGGGTTGGACGGCTACACCTTC
V: TRBV15; size: .; length: 14; D: TRBD1; J: TRBJ2-7; CDR3: CATSRGWDSWEQYF; DNA: TGTGCCACCAGCAGAGGCTGGGACAGTTGGGAGCAGTACTTC
V: TRBV6-4; size: .; length: 13; D: TRBD1; J: TRBJ1-2; CDR3: CASSDSTGGGYTF; DNA: TGTGCCAGCAGTGACTCGACAGGGGGGGGCTACACCTTC
V: TRBV28; size: .; length: 15; D: TRBD2; J: TRBJ2-7; CDR3: CASSSVSGGSYEQYF; DNA: TGTGCCAGCAGTTCGGTTAGCGGGGGATCCTACGAGCAGTACTTC
V: TRBV19; size: .; length: 15; D: .; J: TRBJ2-3; CDR3: CASSISSASTDTQYF; DNA: TGTGCCAGTAGTATAAGCAGTGCTAGCACAGATACGCAGTATTTT
V: TRBV7-2; size: .; length: 13; D: TRBD1; J: TRBJ1-2; CDR3: CASSTRGPYGYTF; DNA: TGTGCCAGCAGCACCAGGGGGCCCTATGGCTACACCTTC
V: TRBV7-3; size: few; length: 13; D: .; J: TRBJ2-1; CDR3: CASSLIGGNEQFF; DNA: TGTGCCAGCAGCTTAATAGGGGGCAATGAGCAGTTCTTC